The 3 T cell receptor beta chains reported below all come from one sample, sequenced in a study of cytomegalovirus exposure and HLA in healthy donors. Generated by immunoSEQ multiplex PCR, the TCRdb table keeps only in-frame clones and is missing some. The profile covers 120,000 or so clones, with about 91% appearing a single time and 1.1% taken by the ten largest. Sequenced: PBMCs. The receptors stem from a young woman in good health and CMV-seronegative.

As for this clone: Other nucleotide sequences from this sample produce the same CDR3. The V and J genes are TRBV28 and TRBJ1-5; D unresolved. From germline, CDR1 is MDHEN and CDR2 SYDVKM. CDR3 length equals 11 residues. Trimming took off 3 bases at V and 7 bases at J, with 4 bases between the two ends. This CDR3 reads CASSFSQPQHF. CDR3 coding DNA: TGTGCCAGCAGTTTTAGCCAGCCCCAGCATTTT.

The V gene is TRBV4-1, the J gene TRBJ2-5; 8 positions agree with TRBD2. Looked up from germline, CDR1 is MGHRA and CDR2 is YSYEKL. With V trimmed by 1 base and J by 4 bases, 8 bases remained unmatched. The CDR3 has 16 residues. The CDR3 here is CASSQGPAGEGETQYF. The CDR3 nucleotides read TGCGCCAGCAGCCAAGGCCCAGCGGGGGAGGGAGAGACCCAGTACTTC.

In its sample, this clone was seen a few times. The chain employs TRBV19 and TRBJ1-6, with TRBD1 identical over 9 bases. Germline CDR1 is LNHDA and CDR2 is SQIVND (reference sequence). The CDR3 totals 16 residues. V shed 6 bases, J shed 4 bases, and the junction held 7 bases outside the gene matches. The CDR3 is CASRTGTGTYNSPLHF. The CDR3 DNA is TGTGCCAGTAGGACCGGGACAGGGACTTATAATTCACCCCTCCACTTT.